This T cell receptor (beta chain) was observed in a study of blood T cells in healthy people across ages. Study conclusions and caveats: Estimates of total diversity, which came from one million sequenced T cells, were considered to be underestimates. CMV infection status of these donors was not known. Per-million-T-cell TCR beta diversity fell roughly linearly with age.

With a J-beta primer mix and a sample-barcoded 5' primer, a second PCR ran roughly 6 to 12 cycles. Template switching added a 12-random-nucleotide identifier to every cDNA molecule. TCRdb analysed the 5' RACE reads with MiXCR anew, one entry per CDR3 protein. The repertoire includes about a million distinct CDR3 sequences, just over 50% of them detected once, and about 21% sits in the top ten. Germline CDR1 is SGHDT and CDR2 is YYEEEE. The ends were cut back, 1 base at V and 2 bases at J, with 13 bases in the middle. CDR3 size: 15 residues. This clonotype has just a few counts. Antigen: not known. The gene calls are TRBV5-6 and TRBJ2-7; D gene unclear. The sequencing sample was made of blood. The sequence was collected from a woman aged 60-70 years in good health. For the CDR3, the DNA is TGTGCCAGCAGCTTGTATAACCGGAAGACCTACGAGCAGTACTTC. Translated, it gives CASSLYNRKTYEQYF.